This T cell receptor beta chain was observed in a study of cytomegalovirus exposure and HLA in healthy donors. Notes on the study in general: In a later analysis, TCR beta V- and J-gene trimming was associated with a missense DCLRE1C variant. In a later analysis, across HLA loci, associated TCR counts were highest for DRB1, lowest for HLA-C.

It was with 60 Vbeta and 13 Jbeta primers that the PCR ran. Generated by immunoSEQ multiplex PCR, the TCRdb table keeps only in-frame clones and is missing some. This table holds some 160,000 clones, 78% found once. Germline assignment: CDR1 MDHEN and CDR2 SYDVKM. This CDR3 is built from 14 residues. J lost 1 base, V lost 6 bases, and 3 bases had no gene match. About this clone: Its antigen is as yet unknown.

Healthy bone marrow donors made up the donors. The TCR was taken from a male donor in good health and CMV-seronegative. Sequenced sample: PBMCs. The gene calls are TRBV28 and TRBJ2-1; 7 bases map to TRBD2. The CDR3 DNA reads TGTGCCAGCAGCCGTAGCGGGTCCTACAATGAGCAGTTCTTC. Its translation is CASSRSGSYNEQFF. The full variable domain, rest sourced from reference TRBV28 and TRBJ2-1, is DVKVTQSSRYLVKRTGEKVFLECVQDMDHENMFWYRQDPGLGLRLIYFSYDVKMKEKGDIPEGYSVSREKKERFSLILESASTNQTSMYLCASSRSGSYNEQFFGPGTRLTVL.